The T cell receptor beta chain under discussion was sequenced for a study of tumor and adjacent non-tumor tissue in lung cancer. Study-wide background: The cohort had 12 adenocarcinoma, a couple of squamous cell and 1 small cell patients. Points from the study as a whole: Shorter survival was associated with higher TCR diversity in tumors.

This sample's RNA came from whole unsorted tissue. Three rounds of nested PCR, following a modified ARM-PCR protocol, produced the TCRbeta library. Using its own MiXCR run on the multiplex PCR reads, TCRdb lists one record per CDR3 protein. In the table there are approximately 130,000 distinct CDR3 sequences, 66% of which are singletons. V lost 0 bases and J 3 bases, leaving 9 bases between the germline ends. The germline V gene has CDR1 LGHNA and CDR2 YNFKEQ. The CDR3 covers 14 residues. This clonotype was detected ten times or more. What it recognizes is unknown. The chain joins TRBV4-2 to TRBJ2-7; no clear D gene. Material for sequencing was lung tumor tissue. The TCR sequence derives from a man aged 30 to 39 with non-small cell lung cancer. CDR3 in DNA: TGTGCCAGCAGCCAAGATTTCCTGGGCTACGAGCAGTACTTC. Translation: CASSQDFLGYEQYF.